Each of the 20 T cell receptor beta chains below was sequenced from the same sample in a study of sequential checkpoint blockade in melanoma. Clones were read by immunoSEQ multiplex PCR, and TCRdb kept only the in-frame ones, dropping some. The data contain about 28,000 clones, approximately 80% of them singletons. The treatment is: randomized to nivolumab then ipilimumab (arm A) or the reverse (arm B). Sequencing was performed on CD8+ T cells sorted from blood (inferred from file names), taken from a patient given nivolumab and ipilimumab in sequence. These receptors originate from a human donor with melanoma.

Comment on this clone: A single base separates this from a much larger clone, so it may be a read error. Different DNA sequences within this sample yield the same CDR3. The chain uses TRBV4-1 and TRBJ2-7; D is ambiguous. CDR1 is MGHRA, CDR2 YSYEKL, per germline. This CDR3 is built from 14 residues. V shed 0 bases and J shed 3 bases, with 9 bases lying between them. DNA of the CDR3: TGCGCCAGCAGCCAAGACGTAGAGGTCTACGAGCAGTACTTC. Amino acids: CASSQDVEVYEQYF.

The chain combines TRBV19 with TRBJ1-2; D call uncertain. Germline values: CDR1 LNHDA, CDR2 SQIVND (reference sequence). The V gene lost 1 base and the J gene lost 1 base, with 19 bases spanning the gap. The CDR3 runs to 18 residues. This chain's CDR3 is CASSIGPGGPSVNYGYTF. CDR3 bases: TGTGCCAGTAGTATAGGGCCAGGAGGGCCCTCAGTTAACTATGGCTACACCTTC.

This clone was picked up one time. CDR3 residues: CASSVGTSSAKNIQYF. CDR3 bases: TGTGCCAGCAGCGTAGGGACTAGCTCGGCCAAAAACATTCAGTACTTC. The gene calls are TRBV9 and TRBJ2-4; 8 bases fit TRBD2. Trimming removed 0 bases from V and 1 base from J; junction bases left unmatched: 3. Germline CDR1 reads SGDLS; CDR2 reads YYNGEE. The CDR3 has 16 amino acids.

The J gene is TRBJ1-4, the V gene TRBV9, with 10 positions matching TRBD1. This CDR3 region has 15 residues. The ends lost 3 bases at V and 5 bases at J; junction bases unmatched: 4. Germline V lookup: CDR1 SGDLS, CDR2 YYNGEE. The CDR3, as DNA: TGTGCCAGCAGCGGGCCGGGACAGGGGAATGAAAAACTGTTTTTT. Translated: CASSGPGQGNEKLFF.

The chain combines TRBV7-6 with TRBJ2-7; D might be TRBD1 (5 bases). There are 14 residues in the CDR3. Germline CDR1 is SGHVS and CDR2 is FNYEAQ. Trimming removed 3 bases at V and 5 bases at J, with 14 bases between. This CDR3 reads CASSFARGGDEQYF. The CDR3 coding sequence is TGTGCCAGCAGCTTTGCTAGGGGTGGCGACGAGCAGTACTTC.

This chain links TRBV5-6 with TRBJ2-7; D is unclear. The germline gives CDR1 SGHDT, CDR2 YYEEEE. V was trimmed by 0 bases and J by 4 bases, leaving 5 bases between them. The CDR3 runs to 12 residues. The chain's CDR3 is CASSLGLYEQYF. As DNA, the CDR3 is TGTGCCAGCAGCTTGGGGCTGTACGAGCAGTACTTC.

The chain has TRBV4-2 and TRBJ1-4, with 7 bases fitting TRBD1. The CDR3 runs 17 residues. Germline values: CDR1 LGHNA, CDR2 YNFKEQ. Trimming at V came to 1 base and at J to 4 bases, leaving 9 bases not matched to a gene. CDR3 sequence: CASSQVPDRAFNEKLFF. The DNA for the CDR3 is TGTGCCAGCAGCCAAGTCCCTGACAGGGCGTTTAATGAAAAACTGTTTTTT.

The chain recombines TRBV4-1 with TRBJ2-7; D perhaps matches TRBD1 (6 bases). The CDR3 has 15 amino acids. Germline values: CDR1 MGHRA, CDR2 YSYEKL. The ends were cut back, 0 bases at V and 3 bases at J, with 12 bases in the middle. CDR3 coding DNA: TGCGCCAGCAGCCAAGAGGGGGCCGGATTCTACGAGCAGTACTTC. It is translated as CASSQEGAGFYEQYF.

This clone is deemed medium-sized (0.01 to 0.1%). The chain recombines TRBV2 with TRBJ2-7; TRBD2 is a possible D gene (7 bases). V was cut by 7 bases and J by 4 bases, with 20 bases left in between. This CDR3 region has 15 residues. CDR1 and CDR2 from the germline V gene are SNHLY and FYNNEI. For the CDR3, the DNA is TGTGCCAGCATCCCTCGGGGGGCCTCTGATTACGAGCAGTACTTC. Residues: CASIPRGASDYEQYF.

CDR3 in amino acids: CASRPSEGRGSYEQYF. The CDR3 DNA follows: TGTGCCAGCAGACCCTCAGAGGGTCGCGGCTCCTACGAGCAGTACTTC. The chain couples TRBV14 to TRBJ2-7; D may be TRBD2 (5 bases). This CDR3 is built from 16 residues. The V end was cut by 6 bases, the J end by 0 bases, with 18 bases between. Germline V gives CDR1 SGHDN, CDR2 FVKESK.

This clone was seen only once. This chain links TRBV19 with TRBJ2-1; TRBD1 is a possible D gene (5 bases). V was clipped by 7 bases and J by 1 base, with 8 bases between them. Germline-derived CDR1 and CDR2 are LNHDA and SQIVND (reference sequence). This CDR3 has 13 residues. The CDR3 DNA sequence: TGTGCCAGTACGAAGGGGTCCTACAATGAGCAGTTCTTC. Translated: CASTKGSYNEQFF.

In nucleotides, the CDR3 is TGTGCCAGCAGCTGGAGCTACGCGGAGACCCAGTACTTC. Its protein product is CASSWSYAETQYF. The chain combines TRBV7-9 with TRBJ2-5; D is ambiguous. There are 13 residues in the CDR3. Between the trimmed V and J ends, which lost 4 bases and 5 bases, there was a span of 11 bases. Germline CDR1 reads SEHNR; CDR2 reads FQNEAQ (reference sequence).

The rearrangement joins TRBV6-5 to TRBJ2-5, with 8 bases aligning to TRBD1. Looked up from germline, CDR1 is MNHEY and CDR2 is SVGAGI. Germline trimming cut 6 bases from V and 1 base from J; bases unmatched to any gene: 4. CDR3 length: 14 amino acids. CDR3 bases: TGTGCCAGCAGCTCGGACAGGGCCCAAGAGACCCAGTACTTC. This sequence encodes CASSSDRAQETQYF.

This rearrangement joins TRBV5-6 to TRBJ1-4; 8 positions match TRBD1. Germline CDR1 and CDR2: SGHDT and YYEEEE. The CDR3 has 15 amino acids. The V segment lost 2 bases and the J segment 7 bases; nucleotides outside the gene matches: 7. This CDR3 reads CASSFGTGLGEKLFF. DNA of the CDR3: TGTGCCAGCAGCTTTGGGACAGGACTCGGTGAAAAACTGTTTTTT.

This clone was seen just once. The chain combines TRBV12-2 with TRBJ2-7; no DNA check was done on the table's D call, TRBD1. TRBV12-2 is a known pseudogene. The CDR3 covers 15 residues. CDR3 sequence: CASRFRQGVRYEQYF. The CDR3 nucleotides are TGTGCAAGTCGCTTTAGACAGGGGGTACGGTACGAGCAGTACTTC.

The gene calls are TRBV7-6 and TRBJ2-1; perhaps TRBD2 as D (6 bases). CDR1 is SGHVS, CDR2 FNYEAQ, per germline. This CDR3 is built from 15 residues. Trimming shortened V by 2 bases and J by 0 bases, and 8 bases separated the two germline ends. CDR3 residues: CASSLLAVSYNEQFF. In DNA form, the CDR3 reads TGTGCCAGCAGCTTATTAGCGGTCTCCTACAATGAGCAGTTCTTC.

J is TRBJ2-2 and V is TRBV4-1; TRBD1 agrees at 7 bases. The CDR3 has 16 residues. V trimming: 2 bases; J trimming: 0 bases; junction bases outside the gene matches: 3. Germline loops: CDR1 MGHRA, CDR2 YSYEKL. CDR3 residues: CASSQTGTANTGELFF. The CDR3, as DNA: TGCGCCAGCAGCCAAACCGGGACAGCGAACACCGGGGAGCTGTTTTTT.

The sample holds a few counts of this clone. This rearrangement joins TRBV7-3 to TRBJ1-1; weak D call: TRBD1 (5 bases). The germline V gene encodes CDR1 SGHTA and CDR2 FQGTGA. Between the trimmed V and J ends, which lost 3 bases and 7 bases, there was a span of 6 bases. This CDR3 has 11 amino acids. The CDR3 region is CASSLGGEAFF. The CDR3 coding sequence is TGTGCCAGCAGCTTGGGGGGTGAAGCTTTCTTT.

This chain connects TRBV2 to TRBJ2-1, with TRBD2 matching 12 bases. Unmatched junction bases numbered 4, after V lost 3 bases and J lost 4 bases. This CDR3 contains 16 residues. The V gene's germline CDR1 is SNHLY and CDR2 FYNNEI. The CDR3 loop reads CASSDLAGGPYNEQFF. For the CDR3, the DNA is TGTGCCAGCAGTGATCTAGCGGGGGGGCCTTACAATGAGCAGTTCTTC.

The rearrangement links TRBV14 to TRBJ2-7; D not certain. The V gene's germline CDR1 is SGHDN and CDR2 FVKESK. The CDR3 covers 17 residues. V lost 2 bases, J lost 0 bases, and 17 bases lay in between. CDR3 sequence (DNA): TGTGCCAGCAGCCAAACACGCACCAGGATTTACTCCTACGAGCAGTACTTC. This sequence encodes CASSQTRTRIYSYEQYF.